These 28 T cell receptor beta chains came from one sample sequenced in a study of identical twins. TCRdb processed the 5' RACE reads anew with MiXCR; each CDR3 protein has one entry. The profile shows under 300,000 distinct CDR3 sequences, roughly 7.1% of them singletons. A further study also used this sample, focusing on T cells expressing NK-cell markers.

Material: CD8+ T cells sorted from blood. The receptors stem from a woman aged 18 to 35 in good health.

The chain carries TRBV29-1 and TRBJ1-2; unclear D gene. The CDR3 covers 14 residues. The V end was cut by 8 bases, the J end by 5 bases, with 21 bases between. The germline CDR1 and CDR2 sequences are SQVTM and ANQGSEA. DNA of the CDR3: TGCAGCACCCAAAACACGGGGATCCAATATGGCTACACCTTC. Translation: CSTQNTGIQYGYTF.

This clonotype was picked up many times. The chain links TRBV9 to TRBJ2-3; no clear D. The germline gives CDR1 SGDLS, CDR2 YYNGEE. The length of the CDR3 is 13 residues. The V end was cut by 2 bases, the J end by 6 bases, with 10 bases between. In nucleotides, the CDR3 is TGTGCCAGCAGCGTCAGGACCGAGGATACGCAGTATTTT. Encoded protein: CASSVRTEDTQYF. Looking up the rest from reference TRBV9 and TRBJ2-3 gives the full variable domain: DSGVTQTPKHLITATGQRVTLRCSPRSGDLSVYWYQQSLDQGLQFLIQYYNGEERAKGNILERFSAQQFPDLHSELNLSSLELGDSALYFCASSVRTEDTQYFGPGTRLTVL.

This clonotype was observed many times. The CDR3 protein is CASGDDRVGQPQHF. The CDR3 coding sequence is TGTGCTAGTGGAGATGACAGGGTCGGTCAGCCCCAGCATTTT. J is TRBJ1-5 and V is TRBV12-5; 7 bases align to TRBD1. Germline loops: CDR1 LGHNT, CDR2 FRNRAP. Trimming cost V 6 bases and J 6 bases; bases outside gene matches: 8. The CDR3 consists of 14 residues.

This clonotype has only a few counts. Here the CDR3 DNA reads TGTGCCAGCAGCTCGCGGCCCTGGGAGCAGTACTTC. It is translated as CASSSRPWEQYF. This chain connects TRBV7-2 to TRBJ2-7; no firm D call. Per the germline V gene, CDR1 is SGHTA and CDR2 is FQGNSA. The V end lost 4 bases, the J end lost 7 bases, and 11 bases lay between the germline ends. There are 12 residues in the CDR3.

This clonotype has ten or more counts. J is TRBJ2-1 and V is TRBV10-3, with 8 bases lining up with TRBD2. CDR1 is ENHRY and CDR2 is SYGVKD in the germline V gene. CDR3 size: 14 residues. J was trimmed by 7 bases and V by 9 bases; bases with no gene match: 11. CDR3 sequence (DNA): TGTGCCATTCGGCCAGCGGGGGTAGGGAATGAGCAGTTCTTC. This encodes CAIRPAGVGNEQFF.

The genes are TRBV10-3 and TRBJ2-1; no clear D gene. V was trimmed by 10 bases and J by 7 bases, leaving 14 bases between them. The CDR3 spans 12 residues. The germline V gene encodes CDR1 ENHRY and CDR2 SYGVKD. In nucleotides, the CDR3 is TGTGCCACCCTTTTCGGCGATAATGAGCAGTTCTTC. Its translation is CATLFGDNEQFF.

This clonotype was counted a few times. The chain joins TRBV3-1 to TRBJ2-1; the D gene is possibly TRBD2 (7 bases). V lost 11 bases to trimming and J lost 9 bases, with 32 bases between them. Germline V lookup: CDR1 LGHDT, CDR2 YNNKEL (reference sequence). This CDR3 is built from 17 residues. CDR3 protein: CASSKEVAGAPGSEQFF. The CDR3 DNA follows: TGTGCCTCCAGCAAGGAGGTCGCGGGGGCACCTGGTAGTGAGCAGTTCTTC.

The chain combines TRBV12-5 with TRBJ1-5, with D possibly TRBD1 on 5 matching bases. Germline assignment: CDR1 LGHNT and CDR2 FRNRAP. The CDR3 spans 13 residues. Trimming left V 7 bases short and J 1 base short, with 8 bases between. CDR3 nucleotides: TGTGCTAGTGTGGAGGGGAGCAATCAGCCCCAGCATTTT. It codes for CASVEGSNQPQHF.

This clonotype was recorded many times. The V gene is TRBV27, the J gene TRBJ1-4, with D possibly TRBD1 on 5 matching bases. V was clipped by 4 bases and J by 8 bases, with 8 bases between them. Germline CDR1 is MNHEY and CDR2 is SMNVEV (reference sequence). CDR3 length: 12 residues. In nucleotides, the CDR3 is TGTGCCAGCAGTTCGGGGGTAGAAAAACTGTTTTTT. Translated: CASSSGVEKLFF.

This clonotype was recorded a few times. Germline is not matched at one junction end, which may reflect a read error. CDR3 sequence reads: CSVEADRIYGYTF. CDR3 coding DNA: TGCAGCGTGGAAGCCGACAGAATCTATGGCTACACCTTC. The chain carries TRBV29-1 and TRBJ1-2; tentative D call: TRBD1 (5 bases). The CDR3 length is 13 residues. The germline V gene encodes CDR1 SQVTM and CDR2 ANQGSEA.

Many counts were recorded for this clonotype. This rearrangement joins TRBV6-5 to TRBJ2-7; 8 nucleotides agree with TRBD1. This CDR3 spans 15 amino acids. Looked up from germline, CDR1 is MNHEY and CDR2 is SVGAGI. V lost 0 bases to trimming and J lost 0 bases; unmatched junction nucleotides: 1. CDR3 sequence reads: CASSYSDRASYEQYF. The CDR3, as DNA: TGTGCCAGCAGTTACTCGGACAGGGCCTCCTACGAGCAGTACTTC.

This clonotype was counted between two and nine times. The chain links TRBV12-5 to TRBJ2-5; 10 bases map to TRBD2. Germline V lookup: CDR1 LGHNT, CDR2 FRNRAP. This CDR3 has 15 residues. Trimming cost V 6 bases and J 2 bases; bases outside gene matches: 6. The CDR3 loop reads CASGPPLAGQETQYF. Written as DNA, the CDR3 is TGTGCTAGTGGCCCCCCACTAGCGGGGCAAGAGACCCAGTACTTC.

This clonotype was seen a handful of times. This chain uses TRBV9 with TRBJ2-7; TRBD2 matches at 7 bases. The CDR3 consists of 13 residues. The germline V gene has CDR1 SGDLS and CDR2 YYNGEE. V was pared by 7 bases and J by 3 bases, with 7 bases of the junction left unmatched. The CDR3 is CASGPSGNYEQYF. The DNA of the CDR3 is TGTGCCAGCGGTCCTAGCGGCAACTACGAGCAGTACTTC.

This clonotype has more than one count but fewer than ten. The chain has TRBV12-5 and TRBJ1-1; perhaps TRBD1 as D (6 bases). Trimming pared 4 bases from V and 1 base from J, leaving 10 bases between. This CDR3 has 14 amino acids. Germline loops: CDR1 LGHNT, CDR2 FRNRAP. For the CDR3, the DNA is TGTGCTAGTGGTTGGGGGGGGCCGAACACTGAAGCTTTCTTT. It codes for CASGWGGPNTEAFF.

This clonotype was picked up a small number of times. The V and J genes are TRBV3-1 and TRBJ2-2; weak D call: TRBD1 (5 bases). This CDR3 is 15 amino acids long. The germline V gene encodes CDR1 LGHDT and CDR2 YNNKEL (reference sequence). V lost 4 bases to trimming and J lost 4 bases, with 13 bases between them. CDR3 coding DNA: TGTGCCAGCAGCCTTCAGGGCTTCGGCACCGGGGAGCTGTTTTTT. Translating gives CASSLQGFGTGELFF.

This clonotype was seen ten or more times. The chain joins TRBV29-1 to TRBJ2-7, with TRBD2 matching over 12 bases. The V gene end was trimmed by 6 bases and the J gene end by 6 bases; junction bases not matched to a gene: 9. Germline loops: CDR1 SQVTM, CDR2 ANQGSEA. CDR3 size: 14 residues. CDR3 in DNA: TGCAGCGTATACCTACTAGCGGGAGGTTCCGAGCAGTACTTC. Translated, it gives CSVYLLAGGSEQYF.

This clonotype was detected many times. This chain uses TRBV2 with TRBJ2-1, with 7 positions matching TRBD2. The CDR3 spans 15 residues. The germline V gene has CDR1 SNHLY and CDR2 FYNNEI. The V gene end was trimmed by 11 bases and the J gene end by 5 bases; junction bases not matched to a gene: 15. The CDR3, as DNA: TGTGCCGGGCGGGAGACCGCTGTTGTGAACAATGAGCAGTTCTTC. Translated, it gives CAGRETAVVNNEQFF.

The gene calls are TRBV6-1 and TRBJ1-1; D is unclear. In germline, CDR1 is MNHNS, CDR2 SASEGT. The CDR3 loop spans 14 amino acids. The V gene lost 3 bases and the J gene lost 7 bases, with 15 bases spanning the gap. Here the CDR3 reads CASSEVVGGDEAFF. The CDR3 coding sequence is TGTGCCAGCAGTGAGGTGGTTGGTGGGGATGAAGCTTTCTTT.

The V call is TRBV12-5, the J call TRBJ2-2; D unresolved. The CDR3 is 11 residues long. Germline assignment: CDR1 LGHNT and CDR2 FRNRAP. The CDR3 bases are TGTGCCTCCCGCCTAGGCGGGGAGCTGTTTTTT. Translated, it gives CASRLGGELFF.

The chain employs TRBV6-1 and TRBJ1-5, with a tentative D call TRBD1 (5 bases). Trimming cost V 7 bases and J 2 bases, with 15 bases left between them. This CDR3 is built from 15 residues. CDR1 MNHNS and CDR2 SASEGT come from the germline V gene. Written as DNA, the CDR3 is TGTGCCAGCAACATGGACCCGGGGGGCAATCAGCCCCAGCATTTT. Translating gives CASNMDPGGNQPQHF.

For the CDR3, the DNA is TGTGCCAGCAGCTTCCAGGTCGAGAACACTGAAGCTTTCTTT. Residues: CASSFQVENTEAFF. V gene TRBV7-9 combines with J gene TRBJ1-1; no clear D gene. The CDR3 consists of 14 residues. The ends were cut back, 3 bases at V and 1 base at J, with 9 bases in the middle. Germline V lookup: CDR1 SEHNR, CDR2 FQNEAQ (reference sequence).

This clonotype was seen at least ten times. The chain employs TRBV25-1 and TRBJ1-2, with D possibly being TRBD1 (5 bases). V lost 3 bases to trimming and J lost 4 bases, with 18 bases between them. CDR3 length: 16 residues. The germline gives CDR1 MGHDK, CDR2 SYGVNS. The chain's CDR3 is CASSDKTTRGIYGYTF. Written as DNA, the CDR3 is TGTGCCAGCAGTGACAAAACGACAAGGGGAATCTATGGCTACACCTTC.

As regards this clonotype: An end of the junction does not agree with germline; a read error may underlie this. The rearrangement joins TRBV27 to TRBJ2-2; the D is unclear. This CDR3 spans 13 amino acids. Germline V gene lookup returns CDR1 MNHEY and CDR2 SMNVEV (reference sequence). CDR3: CSSRDTNTGELFF. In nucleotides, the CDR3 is TGTTCCAGCAGAGATACGAACACCGGGGAGCTGTTTTTT.

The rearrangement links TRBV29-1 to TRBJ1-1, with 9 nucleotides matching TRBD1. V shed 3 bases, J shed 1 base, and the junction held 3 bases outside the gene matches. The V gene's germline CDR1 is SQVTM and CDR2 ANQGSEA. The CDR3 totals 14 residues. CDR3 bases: TGCAGCGTTGAGGGGACAGGGAAGAACACTGAAGCTTTCTTT. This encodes CSVEGTGKNTEAFF.

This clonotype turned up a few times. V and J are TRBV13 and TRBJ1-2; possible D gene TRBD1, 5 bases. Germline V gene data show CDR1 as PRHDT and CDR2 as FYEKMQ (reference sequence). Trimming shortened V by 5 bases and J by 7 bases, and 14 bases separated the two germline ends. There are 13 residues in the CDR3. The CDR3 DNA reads TGTGCCAGCAGCCAGGGCCCCATCCTTGGCTACACCTTC. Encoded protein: CASSQGPILGYTF.

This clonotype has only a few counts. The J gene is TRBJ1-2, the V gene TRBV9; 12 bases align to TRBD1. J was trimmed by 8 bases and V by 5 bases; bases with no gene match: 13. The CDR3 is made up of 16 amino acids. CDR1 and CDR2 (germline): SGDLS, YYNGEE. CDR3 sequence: CASRNRDRGQGEGYTF. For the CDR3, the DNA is TGTGCCAGCAGGAACCGGGACAGGGGGCAAGGAGAAGGCTACACCTTC.

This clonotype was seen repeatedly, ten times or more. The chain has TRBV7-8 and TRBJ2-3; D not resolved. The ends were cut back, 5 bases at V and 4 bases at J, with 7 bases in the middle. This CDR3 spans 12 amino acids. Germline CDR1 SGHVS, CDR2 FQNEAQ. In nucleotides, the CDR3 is TGTGCCAGCAGCCCTTGGGCAGATACGCAGTATTTT. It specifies CASSPWADTQYF.

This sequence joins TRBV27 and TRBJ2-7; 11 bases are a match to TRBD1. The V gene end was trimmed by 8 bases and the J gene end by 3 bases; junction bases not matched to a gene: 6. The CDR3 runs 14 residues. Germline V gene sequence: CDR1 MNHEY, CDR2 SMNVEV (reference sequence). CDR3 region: CASQGQGGIYEQYF. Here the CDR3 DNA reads TGTGCCAGCCAGGGACAGGGGGGCATCTACGAGCAGTACTTC.